The T cell receptor beta chain under discussion was sequenced for a study of T cells in Graves' hyperthyroidism and ophthalmopathy. Background on the study: It was at initial diagnosis, before any treatment, that peripheral blood was collected.

Diagnoses were made from clinical symptoms, serum measures (thyroxine and TRAb), thyroid ultrasound and orbital computed tomography. Researchers took RNA transcripts and amplified the TCR beta CDR3 regions from them. First-round RT-PCR of the TCR CDR3 relied on the HTBI primer set. TCRdb recomputed calls from the multiplex PCR reads with MiXCR, one row per CDR3 protein. Among 500,000 to 800,000 distinct CDR3 sequences listed, about 14% were seen once. In this sample, this clonotype turned up a few times. Its antigen is unidentified. Study-level points and caveats: Model predictions of ophthalmopathy came a median around 6.5 months before onset.

The CDR3 extends over 11 amino acids. Trimming cost V 5 bases and J 6 bases, with 8 bases left between them. CDR1 is GTSNPN and CDR2 is SVGIG in the germline V gene (reference sequence). This sequence originates from a woman aged 45-65 years with Graves' ophthalmopathy. Input material: blood. The genes are TRBV30 and TRBJ2-1; either TRBD1 or TRBD2 may fit D (6 bases each). Here the CDR3 reads CAWGGGNEQFF. The CDR3 nucleotides read TGTGCCTGGGGAGGGGGCAATGAGCAGTTCTTC.